The clone carrying this TCR beta chain was counted many times. The data derive from a study of T cells in Graves' hyperthyroidism and ophthalmopathy. The investigators amplified TCR beta CDR3 regions from RNA transcripts. First-round RT-PCR with HTBI primers amplified the TCR CDR3 region. Via MiXCR, TCRdb re-called the multiplex PCR reads, giving one row per CDR3 protein. The top ten hold around 50% of the sample, which has around 340,000 distinct CDR3 sequences, roughly 23% seen once. There are 15 residues in the CDR3. Germline CDR1 SGHRS, CDR2 YFSETQ. With 0 bases removed from V and 8 bases from J, the gap between germline ends came to 17 bases.

The sequence derives from a woman between 50 and 59 years old with Graves' hyperthyroidism. Sequences were obtained from blood. The V call is TRBV5-1, the J call TRBJ1-2, with D possibly matching TRBD1 (5 bases). CDR3 nucleotides: TGCGCCAGCAGCTTGGCAGGGAGGCTCTCGGCAGGCTACACCTTC. It is translated as CASSLAGRLSAGYTF.